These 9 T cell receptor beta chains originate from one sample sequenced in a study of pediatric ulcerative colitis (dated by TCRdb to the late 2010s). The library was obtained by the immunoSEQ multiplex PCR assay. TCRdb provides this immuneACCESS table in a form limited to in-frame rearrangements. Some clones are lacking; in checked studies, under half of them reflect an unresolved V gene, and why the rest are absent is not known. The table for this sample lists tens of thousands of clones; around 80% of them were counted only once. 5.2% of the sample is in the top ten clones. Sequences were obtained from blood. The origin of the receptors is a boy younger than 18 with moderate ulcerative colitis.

The CDR3 nucleotides are TGCGCCAGCAGTCGGATTGGGGGGGAAACTGAAGCTTTCTTT. Translating gives CASSRIGGETEAFF. The chain joins TRBV10-2 to TRBJ1-1, with D perhaps TRBD1 (5 bases). Between the trimmed V and J ends, which lost 5 bases and 5 bases, there was a span of 15 bases. The CDR3 spans 14 residues. Germline V CDR1 and CDR2: WSHSY, SAAADI.

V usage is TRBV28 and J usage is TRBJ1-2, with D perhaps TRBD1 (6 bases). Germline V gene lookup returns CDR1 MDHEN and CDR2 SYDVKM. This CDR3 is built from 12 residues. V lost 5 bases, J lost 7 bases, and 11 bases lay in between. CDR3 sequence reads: CASSLTGIGYTF. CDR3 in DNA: TGTGCCAGCAGTCTCACAGGGATTGGCTACACCTTC.

The CDR3 DNA sequence: TGCAGCGTTGAGAGAGGAGCGTCCGAGCAGTACTTC. This sequence encodes CSVERGASEQYF. The chain employs TRBV29-1 and TRBJ2-7; D uncertain. With 3 bases removed from V and 6 bases from J, the gap between germline ends came to 12 bases. The germline gives CDR1 SQVTM, CDR2 ANQGSEA. This CDR3 is 12 amino acids long.

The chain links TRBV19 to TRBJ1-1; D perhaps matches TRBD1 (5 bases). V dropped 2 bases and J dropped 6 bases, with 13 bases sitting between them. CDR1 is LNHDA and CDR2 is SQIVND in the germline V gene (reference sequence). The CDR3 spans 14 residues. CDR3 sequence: CASSIMFIGAEAFF. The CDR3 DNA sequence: TGTGCCAGTAGTATAATGTTTATAGGGGCTGAAGCTTTCTTT.

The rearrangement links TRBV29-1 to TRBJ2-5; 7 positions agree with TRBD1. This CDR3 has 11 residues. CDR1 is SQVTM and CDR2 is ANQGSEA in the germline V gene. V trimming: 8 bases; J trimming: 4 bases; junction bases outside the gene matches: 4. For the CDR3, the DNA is TGCAGCAACAGGGGTGGAGAGACCCAGTACTTC. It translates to CSNRGGETQYF.

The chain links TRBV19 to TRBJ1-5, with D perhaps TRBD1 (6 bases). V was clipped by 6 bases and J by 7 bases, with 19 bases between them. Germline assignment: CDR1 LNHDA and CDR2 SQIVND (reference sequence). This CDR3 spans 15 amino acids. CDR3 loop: CASRRQNQRGQPQHF. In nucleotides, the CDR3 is TGTGCCAGTAGACGACAGAACCAAAGGGGGCAGCCCCAGCATTTT.

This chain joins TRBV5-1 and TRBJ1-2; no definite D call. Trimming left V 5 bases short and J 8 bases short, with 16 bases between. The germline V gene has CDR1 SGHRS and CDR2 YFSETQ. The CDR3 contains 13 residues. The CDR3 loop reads CASSRDPGGGYTF. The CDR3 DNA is TGCGCCAGCAGTCGCGACCCAGGAGGCGGCTACACCTTC.

The CDR3 nucleotides are TGTGCCAGCTCAGACATCTCCTACGAGCAGTACTTC. Amino acids: CASSDISYEQYF. The chain uses TRBV13 and TRBJ2-7; D is unresolved. V was shortened by 8 bases and J by 0 bases, with 8 bases between the two germline ends. Germline V gene data show CDR1 as PRHDT and CDR2 as FYEKMQ (reference sequence). The CDR3 sequence is 12 residues long.

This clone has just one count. The CDR3 here is CASSSTEYNEQFF. The CDR3 DNA sequence: TGTGCCAGCTCGTCGACAGAGTACAATGAGCAGTTCTTC. The chain couples TRBV18 to TRBJ2-1, with D perhaps matching TRBD1 (5 bases). Germline assignment: CDR1 KGHSH and CDR2 LQKENI. V was pared by 6 bases and J by 4 bases, with 10 bases between. The length of the CDR3 is 13 residues.